This T cell receptor beta chain emerged from a study of cytomegalovirus exposure and HLA in healthy donors. Findings and limits, study-wide: The study listed approximately 170 cytomegalovirus-associated TCR beta chains. Most TCR sequences were rare, but some public TCRs occurred in many donors.

Profiled with immunoSEQ multiplex PCR; TCRdb holds only in-frame clones, not every one. The data hold 200,000 to 250,000 clones, with roughly nine tenths observed a single time. To note about this clone: Its antigen remains unidentified.

Sequencing was done on a sample of PBMCs. The origin of this receptor is a man younger than 35 in good health and CMV-seropositive.

CDR3 protein: CASSLGPGGEQYF. DNA for the CDR3: TGCGCCAGCAGCTTGGGGCCCGGTGGGGAGCAGTACTTC. The chain employs TRBV5-1 and TRBJ2-7; D unclear. CDR1 is SGHRS, CDR2 YFSETQ, per germline. The CDR3 is 13 residues long. Trimming took 0 bases from V and 7 from J, leaving 11 bases between them. The full variable domain, completed using reference TRBV5-1 and TRBJ2-7, is KAGVTQTPRYLIKTRGQQVTLSCSPISGHRSVSWYQQTPGQGLQFLFEYFSETQRNKGNFPGRFSGRQFSNSRSEMNVSTLELGDSALYLCASSLGPGGEQYFGPGTRLTVT.